These 10 T cell receptor beta chains originate from one sample sequenced in a study of molecular identifiers for immune sequencing clone quantification. MiXCR, run by TCRdb on the PCR reads, gives a single entry per CDR3 protein. The sample comprises approximately 670,000 distinct CDR3 sequences, about 20% of which are singletons, and 0.7% to 1% rests with the top ten. The specimen sequenced was naive CD8+ T cells from blood, with Jurkat cell RNA spiked in. Documented subset: FACS-sorted CD8+CD4-CCR7+CD45RA+ naive T cells. Receptors were obtained from a human donor in good health. Some libraries in this study had Jurkat cell RNA spiked in.

The V and J genes are TRBV6-4 and TRBJ1-1, with TRBD1 matching 8 bases. Per germline, CDR1 MRHNA and CDR2 SNTAGT. The ends lost 6 bases at V and 4 bases at J; junction bases unmatched: 7. The CDR3 extends over 14 amino acids. CDR3 protein: CASSPRQGTTEAFF. In DNA form, the CDR3 reads TGTGCCAGCAGCCCCAGACAGGGGACCACTGAAGCTTTCTTT.

This clonotype showed up many times. V is TRBV7-9 and J is TRBJ2-5; 9 bases agree with TRBD1. The CDR3 has 16 residues. V was clipped by 1 base and J by 3 bases; unmatched bases: 6. Germline V gene lookup returns CDR1 SEHNR and CDR2 FQNEAQ (reference sequence). The CDR3 DNA is TGTGCCAGCAGCTTAGTGACAGGGGGAAAGGAAGAGACCCAGTACTTC. Protein sequence: CASSLVTGGKEETQYF.

This clonotype was seen only a few times. The rearrangement uses TRBV7-3 and TRBJ2-2; D perhaps matches TRBD2 (6 bases). The germline V gene has CDR1 SGHTA and CDR2 FQGTGA. The ends were cut back, 6 bases at V and 6 bases at J, with 8 bases in the middle. The length of the CDR3 is 12 residues. In nucleotides, the CDR3 is TGTGCCAGCAGGCCTAGCGCCGGGGAGCTGTTTTTT. The encoded protein is CASRPSAGELFF.

Many counts were recorded for this clonotype. V gene TRBV6-5 combines with J gene TRBJ1-2; tentative D call: TRBD1 (6 bases). V lost 4 bases and J lost 3, with 18 bases in between. There are 16 residues in the CDR3. The V gene's germline CDR1 is MNHEY and CDR2 SVGAGI. The CDR3 loop reads CASSSTGSLAYYGYTF. The CDR3 bases are TGTGCCAGCAGTTCCACAGGGTCCCTGGCCTACTATGGCTACACCTTC.

This clonotype was observed at least ten times. V gene TRBV27 combines with J gene TRBJ2-7; 13 bases line up with TRBD2. V lost 6 bases to trimming and J lost 4 bases; unmatched junction nucleotides: 9. CDR1 and CDR2 (germline): MNHEY, SMNVEV (reference sequence). The CDR3 has 16 residues. The CDR3 reads CASSLQLAGGPYEQYF. CDR3 DNA: TGTGCCAGCAGCCTACAACTAGCGGGGGGGCCTTACGAGCAGTACTTC.

This clonotype was found many times. This chain links TRBV20-1 with TRBJ2-3, with 10 bases lining up with TRBD1. Germline CDR1 reads DFQATT; CDR2 reads SNEGSKA (reference sequence). V lost 5 bases, J lost 6 bases, and 8 bases stayed unmatched. The CDR3 totals 14 residues. The CDR3 nucleotides are TGCAGTGCTGGAGGACAGGGGGTGTTGGATACGCAGTATTTT. As protein: CSAGGQGVLDTQYF.

This clonotype has a count of ten or more. The chain employs TRBV2 and TRBJ2-3; 7 positions match TRBD1. The CDR3 runs to 16 residues. The V gene's germline CDR1 is SNHLY and CDR2 FYNNEI. With 10 bases clipped from V and 1 base from J, the junction kept 14 bases outside the gene matches. As DNA, the CDR3 is TGTGCCACCTTTCCTGAGAGGGGGCTAGGCACAGATACGCAGTATTTT. This sequence encodes CATFPERGLGTDTQYF. The variable domain in full, completed from reference TRBV2 and TRBJ2-3, reads EPEVTQTPSHQVTQMGQEVILRCVPISNHLYFYWYRQILGQKVEFLVSFYNNEISEKSEIFDDQFSVERPDGSNFTLKIRSTKLEDSAMYFCATFPERGLGTDTQYFGPGTRLTVL.

This clonotype came up a few times. The rearrangement uses TRBV5-1 and TRBJ2-3; 11 nucleotides line up with TRBD2. V was clipped by 0 bases and J by 5 bases; unmatched bases: 8. The CDR3 contains 17 residues. Germline loops: CDR1 SGHRS, CDR2 YFSETQ. CDR3 DNA sequence: TGCGCCAGCAGCTTGGCGGTTAGCGGGGGGGCTGGAGATACGCAGTATTTT. Translation gives CASSLAVSGGAGDTQYF. The complete variable domain, with remaining parts taken from reference TRBV5-1 and TRBJ2-3, reads KAGVTQTPRYLIKTRGQQVTLSCSPISGHRSVSWYQQTPGQGLQFLFEYFSETQRNKGNFPGRFSGRQFSNSRSEMNVSTLELGDSALYLCASSLAVSGGAGDTQYFGPGTRLTVL.

In its sample, this clonotype was seen a few times. The chain carries TRBV4-1 and TRBJ1-1; a possible D gene is TRBD1 (6 bases). Germline V lookup: CDR1 MGHRA, CDR2 YSYEKL. Trimming cost V 0 bases and J 5 bases, with 13 bases left between them. The CDR3 has 15 residues. CDR3 loop: CASSQDPGAGTEAFF. The CDR3 nucleotides are TGCGCCAGCAGCCAAGATCCAGGGGCGGGGACTGAAGCTTTCTTT.

Regarding this clonotype: A much larger clonotype is one base distant, so this may be a read error. The chain recombines TRBV5-5 with TRBJ2-3; D may correspond to TRBD1 or TRBD2 (5 bases each). This CDR3 contains 15 residues. CDR1 SGHKS and CDR2 YYEKEE come from the germline V gene (reference sequence). Here the CDR3 DNA reads TGTGCCGGCAGCTTGGGGTGGGGGAGCACAGATACGCAGTATTTT. Amino acids: CAGSLGWGSTDTQYF.